The rows below give T cell receptor beta chains drawn from one sample of a study of identical twins. One entry per CDR3 protein, called by TCRdb with MiXCR from the 5' RACE reads. The table lists around 960,000 distinct CDR3 sequences, approximately 13% of them singletons, with around 1.6% in the top ten. The same data also went into a second study, on yellow fever vaccine responses in identical twins.

The sample consisted of PBMCs. All receptors come from a woman younger than 30 in good health. The conserved cysteine and the conserved F or W are not part of the CDR3 here.

TRBV15	TRBJ2-1	ATSGRTSGILYNEQF
TRBV20-1	TRBJ2-2	SARDGAAGELF
TRBV21-1	TRBJ2-7	ASMLGHPGRINYEQY
TRBV24-1	TRBJ2-1	ATSDQGGHSYNEQF
TRBV10-3	TRBJ2-1	AISEVGTEKF
TRBV10-3	TRBJ1-2	AISVDADYGYT
TRBV29-1	TRBJ2-1	SVGTVATYNEQF
TRBV12-3/TRBV12-4	TRBJ2-3	ASSPLGGGTDTQY
TRBV2	TRBJ2-1	ASSVGTSNEQF
TRBV27	TRBJ2-7	ASSPLTSGDEQY
TRBV20-1	TRBJ2-7	SARRVGYYLLEERY
TRBV3-1	TRBJ2-2	ASSLFANTGELF
TRBV10-3	TRBJ1-1	AISAVGQGGEAF
TRBV20-1	TRBJ1-5	SARDKNLGPQH
TRBV19	TRBJ1-1	ASRRADGRTEAF
TRBV24-1	TRBJ2-7	ATSEGGQVPYEQY
TRBV5-1	TRBJ2-1	ASSLSFGTAGRYNEQF
TRBV20-1	TRBJ2-3	SVTRGQGRTDTQY
TRBV2	TRBJ2-7	ASGTTRYYEQY
TRBV7-6	TRBJ1-1	ASSNPSTEAF
TRBV10-3	TRBJ1-3	AIRGIQSGNTIY
TRBV6-5	TRBJ1-1	ASSYSAWTASGLEAF
TRBV6-2/TRBV6-3	TRBJ2-3	ASSWVADTQY
TRBV20-1	TRBJ2-1	SARPGSYNEQF
TRBV29-1	TRBJ2-3	SVAALIGGTDTQY
TRBV9	TRBJ1-2	ASSVVQGKNYGYT
TRBV2	TRBJ1-2	ASSPGTGTYGYT
TRBV15	TRBJ1-2	ATSRGTGENGYT
TRBV6-1	TRBJ1-1	ASSQNFQGPMNTEAF
TRBV24-1	TRBJ2-5	ATSGVSGTQY
TRBV13	TRBJ1-1	ASSIIQAEAF
TRBV6-7	TRBJ2-6	ASSYPRQDSGANVLT